The entry below describes one T cell receptor (beta chain). This sample was included in a study of control samples from healthy donors and cancer patients. V gave up 4 bases and J gave up 6 bases, with 10 bases separating them. The CDR3 runs to 13 residues. Germline-derived CDR1 and CDR2 are MNHEY and SVGAGI. TCRdb's copy holds only in-frame clones and misses some; the assay was immunoSEQ multiplex PCR. The sample consists of 150,000 to 200,000 clones, 85% to 95% of them appearing once. The chain carries TRBV6-5 and TRBJ2-1; the D gene is possibly TRBD2 (6 bases). This sequence was found in a man in his thirties or forties in good health. Sequenced material: blood. The CDR3 loop is CASSWGDGNEQFF. The CDR3 DNA reads as TGTGCCAGCAGTTGGGGGGACGGCAATGAGCAGTTCTTC.